The 30 T cell receptor beta chains below were found in one sample sequenced in a study of blood T cell repertoires in COVID-19. Sequencing was performed with immunoSEQ multiplex PCR; in TCRdb, only in-frame clones are kept and a portion is missing. The profile covers about 220,000 clones, with 82% appearing a single time and 3% to 4% taken by the ten largest. Sequencing was done on a sample of PBMCs or T cells enriched from blood (not recorded which). The origin of the receptors is a woman aged 55 to 70 who had recovered from COVID-19.

This clone is a singleton in its sample. The chain carries TRBV27 and TRBJ1-5; possibly TRBD1 for D (5 bases). Trimming left V 3 bases short and J 7 bases short, with 19 bases between. The CDR3 loop spans 16 amino acids. Per the germline V gene, CDR1 is MNHEY and CDR2 is SMNVEV (reference sequence). CDR3 sequence reads: CASSFIRPGREQPQHF. The CDR3 DNA reads as TGTGCCAGCAGTTTTATCCGGCCAGGGCGGGAGCAGCCCCAGCATTTT.

This chain joins TRBV7-2 and TRBJ1-2; D possibly corresponds to TRBD1 (5 bases). There are 11 residues in the CDR3. The V gene's germline CDR1 is SGHTA and CDR2 FQGNSA. Trimming shortened V by 4 bases and J by 11 bases, and 11 bases separated the two germline ends. The CDR3, as DNA: TGTGCCAGCAGCTCTACAGGTTTTTACACCTTC. Residues: CASSSTGFYTF.

The chain is built from TRBV2 and TRBJ2-7; TRBD2 matches 7 bases. The trim removed 2 bases at V and 5 bases at J, leaving 9 bases unmatched. Germline V gives CDR1 SNHLY, CDR2 FYNNEI. CDR3 length: 15 residues. Here the CDR3 DNA reads TGTGCCAGCAGTGAACTCGCTAGCGGTGGGGACGAGCAGTACTTC. Its translation is CASSELASGGDEQYF.

J is TRBJ2-7 and V is TRBV2; 8 bases agree with TRBD1. Germline V gives CDR1 SNHLY, CDR2 FYNNEI. Unmatched junction bases numbered 4, after V lost 6 bases and J lost 3 bases. The CDR3 runs 13 residues. This chain's CDR3 is CASRPTGVYEQYF. The CDR3 DNA reads TGTGCCAGCAGGCCGACAGGGGTCTACGAGCAGTACTTC. Filled out from reference TRBV2 and TRBJ2-7, the complete variable domain reads EPEVTQTPSHQVTQMGQEVILRCVPISNHLYFYWYRQILGQKVEFLVSFYNNEISEKSEIFDDQFSVERPDGSNFTLKIRSTKLEDSAMYFCASRPTGVYEQYFGPGTRLTVT.

V gene TRBV6-5 combines with J gene TRBJ1-1, with D perhaps TRBD1 (5 bases). There are 15 residues in the CDR3. Per the germline V gene, CDR1 is MNHEY and CDR2 is SVGAGI. Trimming removed 5 bases from V and 11 bases from J, with 24 bases in between. The CDR3 protein is CASSRRDFLGLRAFF. In nucleotides, the CDR3 is TGTGCCAGCAGTCGGCGGGACTTCCTGGGTCTCAGGGCTTTCTTT.

V is TRBV6-5 and J is TRBJ2-7, with D tentatively TRBD1 (6 bases). Germline V CDR1 and CDR2: MNHEY, SVGAGI. V lost 0 bases and J lost 4, with 13 bases in between. There are 15 residues in the CDR3. DNA of the CDR3: TGTGCCAGCAGTTACTCAAGAGGGGGTGAGTACGAGCAGTACTTC. Its protein is CASSYSRGGEYEQYF.

The CDR3 DNA reads TGCGCCAGCAGCTTGGCAGGACAGGGGGTCGGAAACACCATATATTTT. It encodes CASSLAGQGVGNTIYF. The genes are TRBV5-1 and TRBJ1-3; 10 positions match TRBD1. From germline, CDR1 is SGHRS and CDR2 YFSETQ. The CDR3 has 16 amino acids. With 0 bases clipped from V and 4 bases from J, the junction kept 4 bases outside the gene matches.

This clone was found a few times. V usage is TRBV19 and J usage is TRBJ2-2, with D uncertain. The CDR3 spans 13 residues. V lost 10 bases to trimming and J lost 4 bases, with 13 bases between them. The germline gives CDR1 LNHDA, CDR2 SQIVND (reference sequence). CDR3: CATTKRVTGELFF. In DNA, the CDR3 is TGTGCCACCACGAAGCGTGTCACCGGGGAGCTGTTTTTT.

The chain employs TRBV6-5 and TRBJ2-1; D is possibly TRBD1 (5 bases). Trimming left V 11 bases short and J 9 bases short, with 20 bases between. The CDR3 is 13 residues long. CDR1 and CDR2 from the germline V gene are MNHEY and SVGAGI. The CDR3 protein is CAGALTNDGEQFF. The CDR3 DNA follows: TGTGCCGGGGCCCTCACAAACGACGGTGAGCAGTTCTTC.

The genes are TRBV4-3 and TRBJ2-2; a possible D gene is TRBD1 (5 bases). Germline CDR1 reads LGHNA; CDR2 reads YSLEER. The CDR3 has 13 residues. Between the trimmed V and J ends, which lost 0 bases and 7 bases, there was a span of 6 bases. The CDR3 DNA sequence: TGCGCCAGCAGCCAAGATAGGGGCGGGGAGCTGTTTTTT. Amino acid sequence: CASSQDRGGELFF.

This rearrangement joins TRBV5-6 to TRBJ2-7; D perhaps matches TRBD2 (5 bases). Trimming took off 4 bases at V and 5 bases at J, with 16 bases between the two ends. CDR1 is SGHDT and CDR2 is YYEEEE in the germline V gene. The CDR3 extends over 14 amino acids. The CDR3 DNA is TGTGCCAGCAGCCTACCCCATACGAGGGACGAGCAGTACTTC. This gives the protein CASSLPHTRDEQYF.

About this clone itself: Sequence at one end of the junction differs from germline and may be a read error. The CDR3 nucleotides are TGCGCCAGTAGTGGGGTGGGACTAGTAACGCCGGCAGATACGCAGTATTTT. This translates into CASSGVGLVTPADTQYF. The chain has TRBV10-2 and TRBJ2-3; 8 nucleotides match TRBD2. Looked up from germline, CDR1 is WSHSY and CDR2 is SAAADI. This CDR3 is 17 amino acids long.

The J gene is TRBJ1-3, the V gene TRBV29-1, with D possibly being TRBD1 (6 bases). The germline V gene has CDR1 SQVTM and CDR2 ANQGSEA. Between the trimmed V and J ends, which lost 5 bases and 2 bases, there was a span of 10 bases. The CDR3 is 13 amino acids. CDR3 protein: CSVTQGTGNTIYF. CDR3 nucleotide sequence: TGCAGCGTTACACAGGGAACTGGAAACACCATATATTTT.

This clone has a handful of counts. This rearrangement joins TRBV7-2 to TRBJ2-2; D unresolved. The CDR3 contains 14 residues. Per germline, CDR1 SGHTA and CDR2 FQGNSA. Trimming stripped 1 base from V and 5 bases from J, with 8 bases between. CDR3 protein: CASSLGVATGELFF. In DNA, the CDR3 is TGTGCCAGCAGCTTAGGTGTCGCGACCGGGGAGCTGTTTTTT. The complete variable domain, with remaining parts taken from reference TRBV7-2 and TRBJ2-2, reads GAGVSQSPSNKVTEKGKDVELRCDPISGHTALYWYRQSLGQGLEFLIYFQGNSAPDKSGLPSDRFSAERTGGSVSTLTIQRTQQEDSAVYLCASSLGVATGELFFGEGSRLTVL.

This clone was counted only a few times. The V and J genes are TRBV7-6 and TRBJ1-1; D gene unclear. CDR3 length: 13 amino acids. V dropped 5 bases and J dropped 1 base, with 8 bases sitting between them. Looked up from germline, CDR1 is SGHVS and CDR2 is FNYEAQ. Written as DNA, the CDR3 is TGTGCCAGCAGCGTCCAAGCGAACACTGAAGCTTTCTTT. It codes for CASSVQANTEAFF.

This clone was observed a single time. The J gene is TRBJ2-3, the V gene TRBV7-2; a possible D gene is TRBD1 (6 bases). Germline V gene data show CDR1 as SGHTA and CDR2 as FQGNSA. This CDR3 has 12 amino acids. Trimming removed 3 bases at V and 15 bases at J, with 16 bases between. Here the CDR3 DNA reads TGTGCCAGCAGCTTCGACAGGCTCGCCCATTATTTT. This encodes CASSFDRLAHYF.

This chain uses TRBV29-1 with TRBJ1-1, with D unresolved. V was clipped by 1 base and J by 1 base, with 7 bases between them. Germline V gene sequence: CDR1 SQVTM, CDR2 ANQGSEA. This CDR3 has 13 residues. The CDR3 region has the DNA TGCAGCGTTGAAGGGCAGGAGAACACTGAAGCTTTCTTT. This encodes CSVEGQENTEAFF.

The chain carries TRBV27 and TRBJ2-2; TRBD1 aligns across 8 bases. This CDR3 has 16 amino acids. Germline values: CDR1 MNHEY, CDR2 SMNVEV (reference sequence). Trimming at V came to 6 bases and at J to 0 bases, leaving 6 bases not matched to a gene. The CDR3 sequence: CASSRQGSSNTGELFF. In DNA, the CDR3 is TGTGCCAGCAGCCGACAGGGGTCCTCGAACACCGGGGAGCTGTTTTTT.

The genes are TRBV6-5 and TRBJ2-1; TRBD1 might be the D (5 bases). The germline V gene encodes CDR1 MNHEY and CDR2 SVGAGI. This CDR3 has 15 residues. Trimming left V 6 bases short and J 5 bases short, with 17 bases between. CDR3: CASSPPGPGNNEQFF. In nucleotides, the CDR3 is TGTGCCAGCAGCCCCCCCGGACCAGGGAACAATGAGCAGTTCTTC.

Comment on this clone: Compared with germline, one end of the junction differs, possibly owing to a read error. This chain uses TRBV11-2 with TRBJ2-7; D remains unclear. The CDR3 is 11 residues long. The V gene's germline CDR1 is SGHAT and CDR2 FQNNGV. CDR3: CASGLRNEQYF. In DNA, the CDR3 is TGTGCCAGCGGCTTGAGGAACGAGCAGTACTTC.

The chain links TRBV15 to TRBJ1-5, with D uncertain. Looked up from germline, CDR1 is LNHNV and CDR2 is YYDKDF (reference sequence). The CDR3 runs 14 residues. V lost 3 bases to trimming and J lost 6 bases, with 12 bases between them. The CDR3 loop is CATSRARSTQPQHF. The DNA of the CDR3 is TGTGCCACCAGCAGGGCTCGGAGTACTCAGCCCCAGCATTTT.

For this clone: Other nucleotide sequences in the sample specify the same CDR3. The gene calls are TRBV7-9 and TRBJ2-3, with 7 bases that match TRBD2. Germline V lookup: CDR1 SEHNR, CDR2 FQNEAQ (reference sequence). CDR3 length equals 14 residues. J was trimmed by 0 bases and V by 5 bases; bases with no gene match: 2. The CDR3 nucleotides are TGTGCCAGCAGCCTTAGCGGGAGCACAGATACGCAGTATTTT. As protein: CASSLSGSTDTQYF. The entire variable domain, with the rest obtained from reference TRBV7-9 and TRBJ2-3, is as follows: DTGVSQNPRHKITKRGQNVTFRCDPISEHNRLYWYRQTLGQGPEFLTYFQNEAQLEKSRLLSDRFSAERPKGSFSTLEIQRTEQGDSAMYLCASSLSGSTDTQYFGPGTRLTVL.

This chain connects TRBV3-1 (or the pseudogene TRBV3-2) to TRBJ1-2; D is possibly TRBD1 (5 bases). The germline V and J ends were trimmed by 0 bases and 7 bases, with 9 bases remaining between them. This CDR3 is 13 amino acids long. Germline V gene data show CDR1 as LGHDT and CDR2 as YNNKEL (reference sequence). This CDR3 reads CASSQDLTAGYTF. As DNA, the CDR3 is TGTGCCAGCAGCCAAGATCTGACAGCTGGCTACACCTTC.

The chain recombines TRBV5-4 with TRBJ1-4; 8 bases match TRBD1. Trimming took 2 bases from V and 13 from J; bases not matched to a gene: 4. The CDR3 runs 12 residues. Germline V gene sequence: CDR1 SGHNT, CDR2 YYREEE (reference sequence). CDR3: CASSLDRGGLFF. The CDR3 DNA follows: TGTGCCAGCAGCTTAGACAGGGGCGGACTGTTTTTT.

The gene calls are TRBV6-5 and TRBJ1-1; 7 bases map to TRBD1. CDR3 length: 15 amino acids. Per germline, CDR1 MNHEY and CDR2 SVGAGI. V dropped 4 bases and J dropped 3; count of bases not matched to a gene: 8. The CDR3 DNA follows: TGTGCCAGCAGTTCTCCTACAGGGGTTGACACTGAAGCTTTCTTT. As protein: CASSSPTGVDTEAFF.

This sequence joins TRBV7-2 and TRBJ2-5; weak D call: TRBD2 (6 bases). Germline V lookup: CDR1 SGHTA, CDR2 FQGNSA. The CDR3 runs to 15 residues. Trimming shortened V by 0 bases and J by 1 base, and 9 bases separated the two germline ends. In nucleotides, the CDR3 is TGTGCCAGCAGCTTAGCAGGCGGGACCCAAGAGACCCAGTACTTC. It encodes CASSLAGGTQETQYF.

This rearrangement joins TRBV7-6 to TRBJ1-5; D perhaps matches TRBD1 (5 bases). The germline gives CDR1 SGHVS, CDR2 FNYEAQ. The CDR3 spans 14 residues. The V and J ends lost 2 bases and 6 bases respectively, with 11 bases between them. CDR3 coding DNA: TGTGCCAGCAGCTTATCAGGGATTGGTCAGCCCCAGCATTTT. It specifies CASSLSGIGQPQHF.

This clone was seen more than once but under ten times. The V gene is TRBV10-1, the J gene TRBJ2-7; 11 bases are a match to TRBD2. CDR1 is WNHNN, CDR2 SYGVQD, per germline (reference sequence). The CDR3 has 13 amino acids. J gave up 5 bases and V 4 bases, and 1 base lay outside the gene matches. CDR3 DNA: TGCGCCAGCAGTGTGACTAGCGGGAACGAGCAGTACTTC. Translating it yields CASSVTSGNEQYF.

This clone was found a few times. The germline gene is not matched at one end of the junction; a read error may be the cause. CDR3 DNA sequence: TGTGCCATCAGTGTTACAGGGGGCGCGATTGAACCTTTCTTT. This encodes CAISVTGGAIEPFF. This rearrangement joins TRBV10-3 to TRBJ1-1; 9 bases map to TRBD1. Germline V gene lookup returns CDR1 ENHRY and CDR2 SYGVKD. The CDR3 is 14 amino acids.

This rearrangement joins TRBV13 to TRBJ2-7; D is perhaps TRBD2 (5 bases). Per germline, CDR1 PRHDT and CDR2 FYEKMQ (reference sequence). The V end lost 0 bases, the J end lost 0 bases, and 12 bases lay between the germline ends. The length of the CDR3 is 16 residues. The CDR3 protein is CASSLGDPGSSYEQYF. The CDR3 nucleotides read TGTGCCAGCAGCTTAGGCGATCCGGGGTCCTCCTACGAGCAGTACTTC.